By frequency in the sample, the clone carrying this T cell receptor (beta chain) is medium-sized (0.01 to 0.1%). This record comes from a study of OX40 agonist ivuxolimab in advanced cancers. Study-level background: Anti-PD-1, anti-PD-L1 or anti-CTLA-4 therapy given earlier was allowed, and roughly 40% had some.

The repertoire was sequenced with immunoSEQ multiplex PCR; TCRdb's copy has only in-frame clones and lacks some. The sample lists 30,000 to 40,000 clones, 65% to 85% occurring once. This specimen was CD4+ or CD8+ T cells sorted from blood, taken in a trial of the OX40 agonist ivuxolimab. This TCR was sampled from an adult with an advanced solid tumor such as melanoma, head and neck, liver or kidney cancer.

The chain's CDR3 is CASTPGGNQPQHF. The CDR3 DNA sequence: TGTGCCAGCACCCCAGGGGGCAATCAGCCCCAGCATTTT. The chain is built from TRBV7-9 and TRBJ1-5, with a tentative D call TRBD1 (6 bases). In germline, CDR1 is SEHNR, CDR2 FQNEAQ (reference sequence). With 7 bases removed from V and 2 bases from J, the gap between germline ends came to 9 bases. This CDR3 has 13 residues.